This passage covers 24 T cell receptor beta chains from one sample sequenced in a study of blood T cell repertoires in COVID-19. The protocol was immunoSEQ multiplex PCR, while the TCRdb copy is restricted to in-frame clones and leaves out a portion. The profile shows 250,000 to 350,000 clones, approximately 90% of them singletons. Sample: PBMCs or T cells enriched from blood (not recorded which). The source is a woman aged 25-40 years who had recovered from COVID-19.

In DNA form, the CDR3 reads TGTGCCAGCAAAGGGACAGGGAGGAACAATGAGCAGTTCTTC. It specifies CASKGTGRNNEQFF. The chain recombines TRBV27 with TRBJ2-1; 9 bases match TRBD1. CDR3 length: 14 amino acids. Looked up from germline, CDR1 is MNHEY and CDR2 is SMNVEV (reference sequence). The ends lost 7 bases at V and 5 bases at J; junction bases unmatched: 6.

The J gene is TRBJ2-7, the V gene TRBV9, with 11 bases that match TRBD2. The CDR3 spans 13 residues. V was clipped by 6 bases and J by 6 bases; unmatched bases: 5. From germline, CDR1 is SGDLS and CDR2 YYNGEE. The CDR3 DNA sequence: TGTGCCAGCATGGCTAGCGGGGGGCCCGAGCAGTACTTC. Amino acid sequence: CASMASGGPEQYF.

This clone has only a few counts. The chain joins TRBV4-1 to TRBJ1-2; possible D gene TRBD1, 5 bases. V shed 0 bases and J shed 5 bases, with 13 bases lying between them. The CDR3 sequence is 15 residues long. Germline CDR1 reads MGHRA; CDR2 reads YSYEKL. CDR3 sequence (DNA): TGCGCCAGCAGCCAAGAGCGGGGCAGCCATTATGGCTACACCTTC. It translates to CASSQERGSHYGYTF.

The chain is built from TRBV7-9 and TRBJ1-3; 9 positions match TRBD1. Germline V gives CDR1 SEHNR, CDR2 FQNEAQ (reference sequence). CDR3 length: 19 amino acids. Trimming took 2 bases from V and 0 from J; bases not matched to a gene: 11. The CDR3 is CASSLPRWDRVHSGNTIYF. CDR3 in DNA: TGTGCCAGCAGCTTACCCCGTTGGGACAGGGTCCACTCTGGAAACACCATATATTTT.

The rearrangement links TRBV27 to TRBJ2-2; 9 nucleotides align to TRBD2. The CDR3 contains 19 residues. The V gene end was trimmed by 7 bases and the J gene end by 4 bases; junction bases not matched to a gene: 19. CDR1 is MNHEY, CDR2 SMNVEV, per germline (reference sequence). The CDR3 reads CASKPPHLAGSGITGELFF. The CDR3 DNA follows: TGTGCCAGCAAACCACCCCACCTAGCGGGGAGCGGGATCACCGGGGAGCTGTTTTTT.

The V gene is TRBV15, the J gene TRBJ1-1; 8 positions agree with TRBD1. The germline gives CDR1 LNHNV, CDR2 YYDKDF (reference sequence). Losses at the gene ends were 1 base for V and 5 bases for J; bases not matched to a gene: 12. The CDR3 consists of 17 residues. CDR3: CATSRAPGAGGRTEAFF. The CDR3 DNA sequence: TGTGCCACCAGCAGAGCCCCCGGGGCAGGGGGCAGGACTGAAGCTTTCTTT.

The J gene is TRBJ2-7, the V gene TRBV7-3; 8 nucleotides agree with TRBD1. CDR3 length equals 13 residues. The V gene's germline CDR1 is SGHTA and CDR2 FQGTGA. The V and J ends lost 5 bases and 4 bases, in that order; junction bases with no gene match: 4. CDR3 DNA: TGTGCCAGCAGCGACGGACAGGGATACGAGCAGTACTTC. It is translated as CASSDGQGYEQYF.

The chain couples TRBV2 to TRBJ1-5, with D perhaps TRBD1 (5 bases). V lost 1 base to trimming and J lost 5 bases, with 9 bases between them. Germline lookup yields CDR1 SNHLY and CDR2 FYNNEI. This CDR3 region has 14 residues. In DNA, the CDR3 is TGTGCCAGCAGTGAAGTGTCAGGGCATCAGCCCCAGCATTTT. Translation: CASSEVSGHQPQHF.

The gene calls are TRBV2 and TRBJ1-1; D unresolved. The CDR3 sequence is 12 residues long. Germline V gene sequence: CDR1 SNHLY, CDR2 FYNNEI. The V end lost 8 bases, the J end lost 0 bases, and 7 bases lay between the germline ends. As DNA, the CDR3 is TGTGCCAGCGGACTCTTGAACACTGAAGCTTTCTTT. It encodes CASGLLNTEAFF.

The chain links TRBV5-1 to TRBJ2-2, with D perhaps matching TRBD2 (6 bases). With 0 bases removed from V and 5 bases from J, the gap between germline ends came to 11 bases. This CDR3 has 15 amino acids. Germline V gene lookup returns CDR1 SGHRS and CDR2 YFSETQ. The CDR3 here is CASSLDTGVTGELFF. The CDR3 nucleotides read TGCGCCAGCAGCTTGGATACGGGGGTAACCGGGGAGCTGTTTTTT.

This clone was found a few times. The chain has TRBV5-1 and TRBJ1-1; TRBD1 agrees at 7 bases. The CDR3 consists of 14 residues. After removal of 4 bases from V and 1 base from J, the junction contained 4 bases not matched to a gene. CDR1 and CDR2 from the germline V gene are SGHRS and YFSETQ. The CDR3 bases are TGCGCCAGCAGCCCGACAGGGAAGAACACTGAAGCTTTCTTT. Residues: CASSPTGKNTEAFF.

The gene calls are TRBV30 and TRBJ1-2, with 10 bases identical to TRBD1. The ends lost 7 bases at V and 3 bases at J; junction bases unmatched: 5. Germline V gene sequence: CDR1 GTSNPN, CDR2 SVGIG (reference sequence). This CDR3 is 13 amino acids long. The chain's CDR3 is CASAGTGDYGYTF. The CDR3 nucleotides read TGTGCCTCGGCCGGGACAGGGGACTATGGCTACACCTTC.

The V call is TRBV18, the J call TRBJ1-6; 11 bases line up with TRBD1. After removal of 8 bases from V and 7 bases from J, the junction contained 13 bases not matched to a gene. The CDR3 totals 17 residues. Germline CDR1 and CDR2: KGHSH and LQKENI. CDR3 in DNA: TGTGCCAGCCGGGTCGGGACGGGACAGGGGGAGAATTCACCCCTCCACTTT. Protein product: CASRVGTGQGENSPLHF.

This chain uses TRBV19 with TRBJ1-1, with 8 bases aligning to TRBD1. Looked up from germline, CDR1 is LNHDA and CDR2 is SQIVND (reference sequence). V shed 4 bases, J shed 8 bases, and the junction held 3 bases outside the gene matches. The CDR3 length is 12 residues. CDR3 bases: TGTGCCAGTAGTACCAGGACAGGGGAAGCTTTCTTT. Its protein product is CASSTRTGEAFF. Looking up the rest from reference TRBV19 and TRBJ1-1 gives the full variable domain: DGGITQSPKYLFRKEGQNVTLSCEQNLNHDAMYWYRQDPGQGLRLIYYSQIVNDFQKGDIAEGYSVSREKKESFPLTVTSAQKNPTAFYLCASSTRTGEAFFGQGTRLTVV.

The chain is built from TRBV19 and TRBJ1-4; D may be TRBD1 (5 bases). With 5 bases removed from V and 3 bases from J, the gap between germline ends came to 19 bases. This CDR3 region has 17 residues. Germline CDR1 reads LNHDA; CDR2 reads SQIVND (reference sequence). In DNA, the CDR3 is TGTGCCAGTAGTGTGGACGGTGTGGGGGGACCTAATGAAAAACTGTTTTTT. It specifies CASSVDGVGGPNEKLFF.

This clone was counted a single time. The chain recombines TRBV7-9 with TRBJ1-2, with D perhaps TRBD1 (5 bases). Germline V gene sequence: CDR1 SEHNR, CDR2 FQNEAQ (reference sequence). The CDR3 is 16 residues long. The V gene lost 2 bases and the J gene lost 7 bases, with 20 bases spanning the gap. The CDR3 nucleotides are TGTGCCAGCAGCTTAAACACTGCAGGGACTTTGGGTGGCTACACCTTC. This sequence encodes CASSLNTAGTLGGYTF.

The CDR3 is CASSAVGGKINQPQHF. The CDR3 DNA reads as TGTGCCAGCAGTGCAGTGGGGGGGAAGATCAATCAGCCCCAGCATTTT. This chain uses TRBV6-1 with TRBJ1-5; D is perhaps TRBD1 (5 bases). Germline V gene data show CDR1 as MNHNS and CDR2 as SASEGT. V was shortened by 4 bases and J by 3 bases, with 16 bases between the two germline ends. The CDR3 runs 16 residues.

The chain uses TRBV9 and TRBJ1-3; D is undetermined. Germline V gene lookup returns CDR1 SGDLS and CDR2 YYNGEE. The CDR3 is 15 residues long. The V and J ends lost 3 bases and 0 bases respectively, with 10 bases between them. The DNA of the CDR3 is TGTGCCAGCAGCGCTGGCCATACCTCTGGAAACACCATATATTTT. Translation: CASSAGHTSGNTIYF.

This CDR3 reads CASSFFGGNTGELFF. The CDR3 DNA is TGTGCCAGCTCATTTTTCGGAGGCAACACCGGGGAGCTGTTTTTT. The V call is TRBV18, the J call TRBJ2-2, with a possible D match to TRBD2 (5 bases). This CDR3 contains 15 residues. Trimming took 5 bases from V and 2 from J, leaving 12 bases between them. CDR1 and CDR2 (germline): KGHSH, LQKENI.

The chain combines TRBV6-4 with TRBJ2-1; perhaps TRBD1 as D (6 bases). The CDR3 covers 15 residues. Trimming cost V 6 bases and J 6 bases, with 18 bases left between them. Germline V gene sequence: CDR1 MRHNA, CDR2 SNTAGT. The CDR3 region has the DNA TGTGCCAGCAGGACGGGTTGGGGGCTCGGCAATGAGCAGTTCTTC. Protein product: CASRTGWGLGNEQFF.

The rearrangement uses TRBV5-3 and TRBJ2-7; no clear D. TRBV5-3 carries the ORF label, with uncertain function. The CDR3 consists of 13 residues. With 5 bases removed from V and 3 bases from J, the gap between germline ends came to 12 bases. DNA for the CDR3: TGTGCCAGAAGAGTGTGGCAGGACTACGAGCAGTACTTC. Protein: CARRVWQDYEQYF.

V usage is TRBV6-6 and J usage is TRBJ2-7; D perhaps matches TRBD1 (6 bases). The CDR3 has 13 residues. Trimming left V 8 bases short and J 5 bases short, with 16 bases between. CDR1 MNHNY and CDR2 SVGAGI come from the germline V gene (reference sequence). The CDR3 loop reads CASQRGPGDEQYF. DNA of the CDR3: TGTGCCAGCCAGAGGGGCCCAGGGGACGAGCAGTACTTC.

The J gene is TRBJ2-4, the V gene TRBV6-6, with 10 bases aligning to TRBD1. The germline CDR1 and CDR2 sequences are MNHNY and SVGAGI (reference sequence). Unmatched junction bases numbered 8, after V lost 6 bases and J lost 3 bases. The CDR3 runs 16 residues. CDR3 in amino acids: CASRQGQGEVKNIQYF. The CDR3 DNA is TGTGCCAGCAGGCAAGGACAGGGGGAGGTCAAAAACATTCAGTACTTC.

The chain links TRBV5-1 to TRBJ1-1; D is uncertain. Per the germline V gene, CDR1 is SGHRS and CDR2 is YFSETQ. This CDR3 has 15 residues. V lost 3 bases to trimming and J lost 1 base, with 13 bases between them. As DNA, the CDR3 is TGCGCCAGCAGCTACCGGGAGAATGCGAACACTGAAGCTTTCTTT. Protein: CASSYRENANTEAFF.